Following are 18 T cell receptor beta chains from one sample sequenced in a study of patients and donors after allogeneic stem cell transplantation (dated by TCRdb to the early 2020s). Library preparation was by RT-PCR. Sequenced using a NextSeq 550. TCRdb reprocessing: public reads trimmed at Q25 with fastp, clones called with MiXCR, in-frame beta chains kept. CDR3 protein sequences are deduplicated, and each keeps its most common genes and DNA. This sample is represented by 400,000 to 450,000 distinct CDR3 sequences; roughly 16% of them were singletons. The ten largest clones represent less than 8% of the sample. The sample consisted of blood, either unsorted or a sorted T cell fraction (not recorded which). The origin of the receptors is a human donor who was either an allogeneic HSCT recipient or a stem cell or donor lymphocyte infusion donor (not recorded which). It is not recorded whose cells these are; they may come from a transplant donor.

The chain uses TRBV4-3 and TRBJ1-6, with TRBD1 as a possible D gene (6 bases). In germline, CDR1 is LGHNA, CDR2 YSLEER. V gave up 3 bases and J gave up 5 bases, with 14 bases separating them. The CDR3 is 16 amino acids. The DNA of the CDR3 is TGCGCCAGCAGCCAGAGTGCCAGGGGCAATAATTCACCCCTCCACTTT. Protein product: CASSQSARGNNSPLHF.

This clonotype showed up just a few times. This rearrangement joins TRBV6-5 to TRBJ1-5; TRBD1 might be the D (5 bases). The CDR3 spans 16 residues. V gave up 4 bases and J gave up 1 base, with 14 bases separating them. The V gene's germline CDR1 is MNHEY and CDR2 SVGAGI. CDR3 sequence (DNA): TGTGCCAGCAGTTTCGGGGGAATTGGCAGCAATCAGCCCCAGCATTTT. Translation: CASSFGGIGSNQPQHF.

This clonotype was seen more than once but under ten times. The V gene is TRBV5-1, the J gene TRBJ2-1; D not resolved. With 0 bases removed from V and 9 bases from J, the gap between germline ends came to 10 bases. Germline V CDR1 and CDR2: SGHRS, YFSETQ. The CDR3 totals 13 residues. This CDR3 is CASSLVSASEQFF. The CDR3 coding sequence is TGCGCCAGCAGCTTGGTCAGCGCTAGTGAGCAGTTCTTC.

This chain uses TRBV11-1 with TRBJ2-2; 7 positions agree with TRBD2. V shed 5 bases and J 5 bases; nucleotides not matched to a gene: 17. The V gene's germline CDR1 is SGHAT and CDR2 FQDESV (reference sequence). CDR3 length: 18 amino acids. The CDR3 DNA reads as TGTGCCAGCAGCAACGGCAAAGGGAGGGAAATACGAACCGGGGAGCTGTTTTTT. This gives the protein CASSNGKGREIRTGELFF. The variable domain in full, completed from reference TRBV11-1 and TRBJ2-2, reads EAEVAQSPRYKITEKSQAVAFWCDPISGHATLYWYRQILGQGPELLVQFQDESVVDDSQLPKDRFSAERLKGVDSTLKIQPAELGDSAMYLCASSNGKGREIRTGELFFGEGSRLTVL.

The J gene is TRBJ1-3, the V gene TRBV14, with unresolved D. Germline CDR1 is SGHDN and CDR2 is FVKESK. The CDR3 sequence is 12 residues long. V shed 4 bases and J shed 4 bases, with 5 bases lying between them. The CDR3 is CASSPTGNTIYF. CDR3 DNA: TGTGCCAGCAGCCCCACCGGAAACACCATATATTTT.

This rearrangement joins TRBV4-3 to TRBJ1-5; a possible D gene is TRBD1 (5 bases). CDR3 length equals 16 residues. V lost 4 bases, J lost 9 bases, and 22 bases lay in between. From germline, CDR1 is LGHNA and CDR2 YSLEER. The CDR3 DNA sequence: TGCGCCAGCAGCCCTCCGCCCAAAACTATGGGGCTGCCCCAGCATTTT. Translating gives CASSPPPKTMGLPQHF.

This clonotype showed up many times. V is TRBV6-1 and J is TRBJ2-7; tentatively, D is TRBD2 (6 bases). The CDR3 covers 15 residues. Per the germline V gene, CDR1 is MNHNS and CDR2 is SASEGT. V was shortened by 7 bases and J by 3 bases, with 19 bases between the two germline ends. The CDR3 nucleotides are TGTGCCAGCACCCTTGGAGCGGGTTACCGCTACGAGCAGTACTTC. Protein product: CASTLGAGYRYEQYF.

The rearrangement joins TRBV19 to TRBJ2-3; 7 nucleotides align to TRBD1. The CDR3 is 14 residues long. V was pared by 4 bases and J by 4 bases, with 5 bases of the junction left unmatched. CDR1 is LNHDA and CDR2 is SQIVND in the germline V gene (reference sequence). CDR3 sequence (DNA): TGTGCCAGTAGTACAACCCAGGGGGCAGATACGCAGTATTTT. Its protein is CASSTTQGADTQYF.

This clonotype was detected many times. The chain combines TRBV27 with TRBJ2-1; 12 nucleotides match TRBD1. This CDR3 is 17 amino acids long. The germline V gene encodes CDR1 MNHEY and CDR2 SMNVEV (reference sequence). Unmatched junction bases numbered 13, after V lost 7 bases and J lost 6 bases. DNA for the CDR3: TGTGCCAGCACTTTCAAGGCCGGGACAGGGGGCCTCAATGAGCAGTTCTTC. Its translation is CASTFKAGTGGLNEQFF.

This clonotype was counted only a few times. V usage is TRBV2 and J usage is TRBJ2-3, with 10 nucleotides matching TRBD2. The CDR3 is made up of 16 amino acids. J was trimmed by 6 bases and V by 3 bases; bases with no gene match: 9. The V gene's germline CDR1 is SNHLY and CDR2 FYNNEI. The CDR3 bases are TGTGCCAGCAGTGAGGGCGGGCTAGCGGGAGTGGATACGCAGTATTTT. Amino acid sequence: CASSEGGLAGVDTQYF.

The chain carries TRBV20-1 and TRBJ2-2, with 12 bases lining up with TRBD2. This CDR3 is built from 16 residues. The trim removed 3 bases at V and 6 bases at J, leaving 8 bases unmatched. The V gene's germline CDR1 is DFQATT and CDR2 SNEGSKA (reference sequence). In DNA form, the CDR3 reads TGCAGTGCTAGTTACCCTAGCGGGAGGGCTGCCGGGGAGCTGTTTTTT. Amino acid sequence: CSASYPSGRAAGELFF.

This clonotype was detected ten times or more. J is TRBJ2-7 and V is TRBV20-1, with D perhaps given as TRBD1 or TRBD2 (5 bases each). Germline lookup yields CDR1 DFQATT and CDR2 SNEGSKA (reference sequence). Deletions cut 0 bases from V and 5 bases from J, with 14 bases between. The CDR3 extends over 14 amino acids. CDR3 protein: CSARDPRGVHEQYF. CDR3 DNA sequence: TGCAGTGCTAGAGATCCGCGAGGGGTCCACGAGCAGTACTTC.

This clonotype was counted many times. This rearrangement joins TRBV12-3 or TRBV12-4 to TRBJ1-2; D remains unclear. The CDR3 sequence is 11 residues long. V was cut by 5 bases and J by 8 bases, with 9 bases left in between. CDR3 bases: TGTGCCAGCAGTCCCGGCTTGGGCTACACCTTC. Translation gives CASSPGLGYTF.

The CDR3 here is CASSLGGTGGFGETFF. CDR3 DNA: TGTGCCAGCAGCTTAGGAGGGACAGGGGGCTTCGGGGAAACTTTCTTT. This chain links TRBV7-9 with TRBJ1-1, with 12 positions matching TRBD1. V lost 1 base to trimming and J lost 12 bases; unmatched junction nucleotides: 12. Germline CDR1 reads SEHNR; CDR2 reads FQNEAQ (reference sequence). This CDR3 region has 16 residues.

The chain has TRBV6-5 and TRBJ2-6; perhaps D is TRBD1 or TRBD2 (6 bases each). Germline CDR1 is MNHEY and CDR2 is SVGAGI. Between the trimmed V and J ends, which lost 0 bases and 4 bases, there was a span of 10 bases. This CDR3 is 16 amino acids long. DNA of the CDR3: TGTGCCAGCAGTTACTCGACGGGGGCCGGGGCCAACGTCCTGACTTTC. It translates to CASSYSTGAGANVLTF.

The table lists this clonotype with many counts. The chain uses TRBV5-1 and TRBJ2-7, with 8 bases identical to TRBD2. There are 13 residues in the CDR3. Trimming at V came to 4 bases and at J to 6 bases, leaving 6 bases not matched to a gene. Germline-derived CDR1 and CDR2 are SGHRS and YFSETQ. CDR3 region: CASSMGLVGEQYF. The CDR3 DNA follows: TGCGCCAGCAGCATGGGACTAGTCGGCGAGCAGTACTTC.

This sequence joins TRBV30 and TRBJ2-3; weak D call: TRBD1 (6 bases). V shed 3 bases and J shed 8 bases, with 21 bases lying between them. The CDR3 contains 15 residues. Per the germline V gene, CDR1 is GTSNPN and CDR2 is SVGIG (reference sequence). This chain's CDR3 is CAWRAQGIVGGTQYF. In DNA form, the CDR3 reads TGTGCCTGGAGGGCCCAGGGTATCGTAGGGGGTACGCAGTATTTT.

This clonotype occurred a few times. This chain connects TRBV9 to TRBJ2-2, with 13 bases lining up with TRBD2. Germline values: CDR1 SGDLS, CDR2 YYNGEE. V lost 5 bases, J lost 5 bases, and 6 bases stayed unmatched. The CDR3 loop spans 16 amino acids. The CDR3 region is CASSVTSGRVTGELFF. In DNA, the CDR3 is TGTGCCAGCAGTGTTACTAGCGGGAGGGTTACCGGGGAGCTGTTTTTT.